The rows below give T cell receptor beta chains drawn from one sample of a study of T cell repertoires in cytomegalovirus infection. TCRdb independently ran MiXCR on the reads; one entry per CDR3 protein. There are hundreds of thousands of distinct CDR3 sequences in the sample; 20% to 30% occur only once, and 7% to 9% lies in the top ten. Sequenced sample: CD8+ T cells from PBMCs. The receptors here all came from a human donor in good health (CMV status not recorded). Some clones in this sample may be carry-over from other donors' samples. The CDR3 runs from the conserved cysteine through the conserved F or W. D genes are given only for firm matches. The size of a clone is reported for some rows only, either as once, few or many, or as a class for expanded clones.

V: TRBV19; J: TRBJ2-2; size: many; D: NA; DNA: TGTGCCAGTAGTATCGGCCAGGCTCTATACATCAGGTGGACCGGGGAGCTGTTTTTT; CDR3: CASSIGQALYIRWTGELFF
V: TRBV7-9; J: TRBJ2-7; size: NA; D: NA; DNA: TGTGCCAGCACAAAGGGGGAAAGTCTCCACGAGCAGTACTTC; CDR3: CASTKGESLHEQYF
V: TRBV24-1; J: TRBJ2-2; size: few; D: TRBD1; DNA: TGTGCCACCAGTGAAACAGGGGACCGGGAGCTGTTTTTT; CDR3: CATSETGDRELFF
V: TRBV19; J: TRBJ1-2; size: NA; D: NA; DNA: TGTGCCAGTAGTATATGGGGCCCTAACTATGGCTACACCTTC; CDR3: CASSIWGPNYGYTF
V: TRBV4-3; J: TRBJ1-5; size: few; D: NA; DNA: TGCGCCAGCAGCCAAGTTCCTCCGCCCCAGCATTTT; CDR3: CASSQVPPPQHF
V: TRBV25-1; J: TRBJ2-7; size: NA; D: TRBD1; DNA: TGTGCCGGTGGACAGGGCAACGAGCAGTACTTC; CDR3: CAGGQGNEQYF
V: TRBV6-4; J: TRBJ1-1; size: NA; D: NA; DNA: TGTGCCAGCAGCGCGTCGGCTTGGGAAAACACTGAAGCTTTCTTT; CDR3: CASSASAWENTEAFF
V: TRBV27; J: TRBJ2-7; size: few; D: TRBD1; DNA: TGTGCCAGCAGTCCTCCGACAGGGCAGTTTTATTACGAGCAGTACTTC; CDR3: CASSPPTGQFYYEQYF
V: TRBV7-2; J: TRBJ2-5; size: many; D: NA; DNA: TGTGCCAGCACACTACCCGCGGCTCCGGGGGAGACCCAGTACTTC; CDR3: CASTLPAAPGETQYF
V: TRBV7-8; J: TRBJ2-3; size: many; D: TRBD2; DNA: TGTGCCAGCAGGCGGACAGGGCCTAGCGGGGGAGATACGCAGTATTTT; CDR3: CASRRTGPSGGDTQYF
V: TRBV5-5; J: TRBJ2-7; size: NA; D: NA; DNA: TGTGCCAGCAGCTTGTCGAATCTCGAGCAGTACTTC; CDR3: CASSLSNLEQYF
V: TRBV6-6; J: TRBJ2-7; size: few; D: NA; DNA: TGTGCCAGCAGTTACTCCGGGCCGGACGAGCAGTACTTC; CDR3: CASSYSGPDEQYF
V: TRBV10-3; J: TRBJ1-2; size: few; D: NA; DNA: TGTGCCATCAGCCGAACCCCAGATCGCTATGGCTACACCTTC; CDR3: CAISRTPDRYGYTF
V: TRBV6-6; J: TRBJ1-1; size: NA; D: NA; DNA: TGTGCCAGCAACCCATGTGAACATGCCGGCACTGAAGCTTTCTTT; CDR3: CASNPCEHAGTEAFF
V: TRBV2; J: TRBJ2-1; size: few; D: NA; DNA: TGTGCCAGCAGTGAAGCGGGACACAATGAGCAGTTCTTC; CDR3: CASSEAGHNEQFF
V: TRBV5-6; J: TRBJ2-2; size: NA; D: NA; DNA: TGTGCCAGCAGCTTGGTCCCCTGGGAGCTGTTTTTT; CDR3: CASSLVPWELFF